Listed below are T cell receptor beta chains from one sample, sequenced in a study of T cell changes during pregnancy in multiple sclerosis. Only in-frame clones appear in the TCRdb table, and some are missing; sequencing was by immunoSEQ multiplex PCR. Among under 50,000 clones, roughly 90% were seen once, and the ten largest hold 5% to 6%. Source: CD8+ T cells from peripheral blood mononuclear cells, taken in the third trimester of pregnancy. The receptors come from a female donor with multiple sclerosis, enrolled in a pregnancy study. The CDR3 runs from the conserved cysteine through the conserved F or W. D genes are given only for firm matches. The listing skips clone size in some rows; elsewhere it reads once, few, many or a size class.

clone size: NA
CDR3 length: 19
J gene: TRBJ2-2
D gene: NA
V gene: TRBV7-6
CDR3 protein: CASSLDWRDLSSDTGELFF
CDR3 DNA: TGTGCCAGCAGCTTAGATTGGCGGGACTTGTCTTCCGACACCGGGGAGCTGTTTTTT

clone size: once
CDR3 length: 15
J gene: TRBJ2-1
D gene: TRBD2
V gene: TRBV27
CDR3 protein: CASSSGLAGIWEQFF
CDR3 DNA: TGTGCCAGCAGTTCGGGACTAGCGGGAATTTGGGAGCAGTTCTTC

clone size: NA
CDR3 length: 17
J gene: TRBJ2-2
D gene: TRBD2
V gene: TRBV30
CDR3 protein: CAWSVSGLAVNTGELFF
CDR3 DNA: TGTGCCTGGAGTGTATCAGGACTAGCGGTTAACACCGGGGAGCTGTTTTTT

clone size: NA
CDR3 length: 12
J gene: TRBJ2-1
D gene: NA
V gene: TRBV10-2
CDR3 protein: CASSDEYNEQFF
CDR3 DNA: TGCGCCAGCAGTGATGAGTACAATGAGCAGTTCTTC

clone size: NA
CDR3 length: 15
J gene: TRBJ2-3
D gene: TRBD1
V gene: TRBV2
CDR3 protein: CASSERTGTTDTQYF
CDR3 DNA: TGTGCCAGCAGTGAAAGGACAGGGACCACAGATACGCAGTATTTT

clone size: NA
CDR3 length: 13
J gene: TRBJ1-5
D gene: TRBD1
V gene: TRBV28
CDR3 protein: CASSPTGNQPQHF
CDR3 DNA: TGTGCCAGCAGTCCGACAGGGAATCAGCCCCAGCATTTT

clone size: NA
CDR3 length: 14
J gene: TRBJ2-7
D gene: TRBD1
V gene: TRBV5-1
CDR3 protein: CASSLSDRANEQYF
CDR3 DNA: TGCGCCAGCAGCTTGTCGGACAGGGCCAACGAGCAGTACTTC

clone size: NA
CDR3 length: 14
J gene: TRBJ2-7
D gene: NA
V gene: TRBV4-3
CDR3 protein: CASSQASTALEQYF
CDR3 DNA: TGCGCCAGCAGCCAAGCGAGTACCGCCTTAGAGCAGTACTTC

clone size: NA
CDR3 length: 13
J gene: TRBJ1-4
D gene: NA
V gene: TRBV6-5
CDR3 protein: CASSITGTEKLFF
CDR3 DNA: TGTGCCAGCAGCATAACAGGAACTGAAAAACTGTTTTTT

clone size: NA
CDR3 length: 15
J gene: TRBJ2-3
D gene: NA
V gene: TRBV27
CDR3 protein: CASRSIDSSTDTQYF
CDR3 DNA: TGTGCCAGCAGGTCAATCGACAGTAGCACAGATACGCAGTATTTT

clone size: NA
CDR3 length: 14
J gene: TRBJ2-7
D gene: NA
V gene: TRBV7-2
CDR3 protein: CASSYPEFSYEQYF
CDR3 DNA: TGTGCCAGCAGCTACCCCGAGTTCTCCTACGAGCAGTACTTC

clone size: NA
CDR3 length: 16
J gene: TRBJ2-1
D gene: TRBD2
V gene: TRBV4-3
CDR3 protein: CASSQSLAGVYNEQFF
CDR3 DNA: TGCGCCAGCAGCCAATCACTAGCGGGAGTCTACAATGAGCAGTTCTTC

clone size: NA
CDR3 length: 15
J gene: TRBJ1-1
D gene: TRBD1
V gene: TRBV29-1
CDR3 protein: CSVEGSGQGLTEAFF
CDR3 DNA: TGCAGCGTTGAAGGTTCGGGACAGGGTTTGACTGAAGCTTTCTTT

clone size: NA
CDR3 length: 14
J gene: TRBJ2-2
D gene: NA
V gene: TRBV4-1
CDR3 protein: CASSQDVLSGELFF
CDR3 DNA: TGCGCCAGCAGCCAAGACGTACTAAGCGGGGAGCTGTTTTTT

clone size: NA
CDR3 length: 13
J gene: TRBJ2-7
D gene: NA
V gene: TRBV7-7
CDR3 protein: CASSLAYGVEQYF
CDR3 DNA: TGTGCTAGCAGCTTAGCGTACGGGGTCGAGCAGTACTTC

clone size: NA
CDR3 length: 16
J gene: TRBJ2-7
D gene: NA
V gene: TRBV21-1
CDR3 protein: CASSKTSGTPAYEQYF
CDR3 DNA: TGTGCCAGCAGCAAAACGAGCGGGACTCCCGCCTACGAGCAGTACTTC

clone size: NA
CDR3 length: 15
J gene: TRBJ2-7
D gene: NA
V gene: TRBV7-2
CDR3 protein: CASSAPEEWIEEQYF
CDR3 DNA: TGTGCCAGCAGCGCCCCTGAGGAGTGGATTGAAGAGCAGTACTTC

clone size: NA
CDR3 length: 15
J gene: TRBJ2-7
D gene: TRBD2
V gene: TRBV11-3
CDR3 protein: CASSLLADSSYEQYF
CDR3 DNA: TGTGCCAGCAGCTTACTAGCGGACTCCTCCTACGAGCAGTACTTC

clone size: NA
CDR3 length: 16
J gene: TRBJ2-3
D gene: TRBD2
V gene: TRBV4-1
CDR3 protein: CASSLGLAGSTDTQYF
CDR3 DNA: TGCGCCAGCAGCCTGGGACTAGCGGGCAGCACAGATACGCAGTATTTT

clone size: NA
CDR3 length: 13
J gene: TRBJ2-3
D gene: NA
V gene: TRBV30
CDR3 protein: CAVDTSGWDTQYF
CDR3 DNA: TGTGCCGTTGACACGTCTGGTTGGGATACGCAGTATTTT

clone size: NA
CDR3 length: 13
J gene: TRBJ2-7
D gene: NA
V gene: TRBV6-1
CDR3 protein: CASSDPENYEQYF
CDR3 DNA: TGTGCCAGCAGTGACCCAGAAAACTACGAGCAGTACTTC

clone size: NA
CDR3 length: 17
J gene: TRBJ2-1
D gene: TRBD2
V gene: TRBV19
CDR3 protein: CASSIVPTSGKFDEQFF
CDR3 DNA: TGTGCCAGTAGTATTGTCCCCACTAGCGGGAAGTTCGATGAGCAGTTCTTC

clone size: NA
CDR3 length: 14
J gene: TRBJ2-1
D gene: TRBD2
V gene: TRBV10-2
CDR3 protein: CASSLAGAYNEQFF
CDR3 DNA: TGCGCCAGCAGTCTCGCGGGAGCCTACAATGAGCAGTTCTTC

clone size: NA
CDR3 length: 14
J gene: TRBJ2-5
D gene: NA
V gene: TRBV27
CDR3 protein: CASSPTQRRETQYF
CDR3 DNA: TGTGCCAGCAGTCCCACCCAGAGGCGGGAGACCCAGTACTTC

clone size: NA
CDR3 length: 13
J gene: TRBJ2-3
D gene: NA
V gene: TRBV27
CDR3 protein: CASSSDGGDTQYF
CDR3 DNA: TGTGCCAGCAGCTCGGACGGAGGGGATACGCAGTATTTT

clone size: NA
CDR3 length: 13
J gene: TRBJ1-6
D gene: NA
V gene: TRBV7-9
CDR3 protein: CASSLQDNSPLHF
CDR3 DNA: TGTGCCAGCAGCTTACAGGATAATTCACCCCTCCACTTT

clone size: NA
CDR3 length: 17
J gene: TRBJ2-6
D gene: NA
V gene: TRBV5-5
CDR3 protein: CASSPRQVLGGANVLTF
CDR3 DNA: TGTGCCAGCAGCCCGCGACAGGTGTTGGGTGGGGCCAACGTCCTGACTTTC

clone size: NA
CDR3 length: 17
J gene: TRBJ2-3
D gene: NA
V gene: TRBV12-5
CDR3 protein: CASGLYPTALYADTQYF
CDR3 DNA: TGTGCTAGTGGTTTGTACCCGACAGCTCTGTACGCAGATACGCAGTATTTT

clone size: NA
CDR3 length: 13
J gene: TRBJ2-7
D gene: NA
V gene: TRBV5-5
CDR3 protein: CASSLGGGYEQYF
CDR3 DNA: TGTGCCAGCAGCTTGGGGGGCGGCTACGAGCAGTACTTC

clone size: NA
CDR3 length: 17
J gene: TRBJ1-3
D gene: NA
V gene: TRBV9
CDR3 protein: CASSGPSGRTSGNTIYF
CDR3 DNA: TGTGCCAGCAGCGGACCTAGCGGACGGACCTCTGGAAACACCATATATTTT

clone size: NA
CDR3 length: 15
J gene: TRBJ2-3
D gene: TRBD1
V gene: TRBV27
CDR3 protein: CASSSRDRGTDTQYF
CDR3 DNA: TGTGCCAGCAGTTCCCGGGACAGGGGCACAGATACGCAGTATTTT

clone size: NA
CDR3 length: 18
J gene: TRBJ2-2
D gene: TRBD1
V gene: TRBV7-2
CDR3 protein: CASSHSRTGGYGTGELFF
CDR3 DNA: TGCGCCAGCAGCCACTCCCGGACAGGGGGCTACGGCACCGGGGAGCTGTTTTTT

clone size: NA
CDR3 length: 14
J gene: TRBJ2-7
D gene: TRBD1
V gene: TRBV19
CDR3 protein: CASSVGQGASEQYF
CDR3 DNA: TGTGCCAGTAGTGTGGGACAGGGGGCGAGCGAGCAGTACTTC

clone size: NA
CDR3 length: 13
J gene: TRBJ1-2
D gene: NA
V gene: TRBV4-3
CDR3 protein: CASSDPWGGGYTF
CDR3 DNA: TGCGCCAGCAGCGACCCCTGGGGCGGTGGCTACACCTTC

clone size: NA
CDR3 length: 14
J gene: TRBJ1-1
D gene: NA
V gene: TRBV28
CDR3 protein: CASQVLAENTEAFF
CDR3 DNA: TGTGCCAGTCAAGTTTTGGCGGAGAACACTGAAGCTTTCTTT

clone size: NA
CDR3 length: 15
J gene: TRBJ2-1
D gene: TRBD2
V gene: TRBV5-6
CDR3 protein: CASSHREVPYNEQFF
CDR3 DNA: TGTGCCAGCAGCCATCGGGAGGTGCCCTACAATGAGCAGTTCTTC

clone size: NA
CDR3 length: 15
J gene: TRBJ2-7
D gene: TRBD2
V gene: TRBV28
CDR3 protein: CASRRAGGIAYEQYF
CDR3 DNA: TGTGCCAGCAGAAGAGCGGGAGGGATAGCTTACGAGCAGTACTTC

clone size: NA
CDR3 length: 11
J gene: TRBJ2-7
D gene: NA
V gene: TRBV28
CDR3 protein: CASSFRDKQYF
CDR3 DNA: TGTGCCAGCAGTTTTAGGGACAAGCAGTACTTC

clone size: NA
CDR3 length: 16
J gene: TRBJ2-7
D gene: NA
V gene: TRBV5-1
CDR3 protein: CASSLGTAVGSYEQYF
CDR3 DNA: TGCGCCAGCAGCTTGGGGACAGCGGTTGGGAGCTACGAGCAGTACTTC

clone size: NA
CDR3 length: 13
J gene: TRBJ1-5
D gene: NA
V gene: TRBV14
CDR3 protein: CASSPGEGQPQHF
CDR3 DNA: TGTGCCAGCAGCCCGGGCGAGGGTCAGCCCCAGCATTTT

clone size: NA
CDR3 length: 16
J gene: TRBJ2-1
D gene: TRBD2
V gene: TRBV4-3
CDR3 protein: CASSQEVRGSIDEQFF
CDR3 DNA: TGCGCCAGCAGCCAAGAAGTCCGCGGGAGTATCGATGAGCAGTTCTTC

clone size: once
CDR3 length: 14
J gene: TRBJ2-7
D gene: TRBD1
V gene: TRBV5-6
CDR3 protein: CASSLDRRGPEQYF
CDR3 DNA: TGTGCCAGCAGCTTGGATCGCAGGGGGCCCGAGCAGTACTTC

clone size: NA
CDR3 length: 15
J gene: TRBJ2-1
D gene: TRBD2
V gene: TRBV10-3
CDR3 protein: CAISVAAGGGNEQFF
CDR3 DNA: TGTGCCATCAGTGTGGCCGCGGGAGGGGGCAATGAGCAGTTCTTC

clone size: NA
CDR3 length: 14
J gene: TRBJ2-7
D gene: TRBD1
V gene: TRBV15
CDR3 protein: CATSPQGSSYEQYF
CDR3 DNA: TGTGCCACCAGCCCACAGGGGAGCTCCTACGAGCAGTACTTC

clone size: NA
CDR3 length: 14
J gene: TRBJ1-2
D gene: NA
V gene: TRBV5-6
CDR3 protein: CASSSLLDSYGYTF
CDR3 DNA: TGTGCCAGCAGCTCGCTATTAGACAGCTATGGCTACACCTTC

clone size: NA
CDR3 length: 15
J gene: TRBJ2-3
D gene: TRBD1
V gene: TRBV7-3
CDR3 protein: CASRTGTGGADTQYF
CDR3 DNA: TGTGCCAGCAGAACAGGGACAGGGGGCGCGGATACGCAGTATTTT

clone size: NA
CDR3 length: 14
J gene: TRBJ1-2
D gene: NA
V gene: TRBV6-4
CDR3 protein: CASSDSTTSGGYTF
CDR3 DNA: TGTGCCAGCAGTGACTCGACGACATCTGGTGGCTACACCTTC

clone size: once
CDR3 length: 14
J gene: TRBJ2-1
D gene: TRBD2
V gene: TRBV29-1
CDR3 protein: CSVDWEREEYEQFF
CDR3 DNA: TGCAGCGTTGATTGGGAGCGGGAGGAATATGAGCAGTTCTTC